These 24 T cell receptor beta chains share one sample of origin, sequenced in a study of response to subunit inactivated influenza vaccine. TCRdb recomputed calls from the RT-PCR reads with MiXCR, one row per CDR3 protein. Of approximately 500,000 distinct CDR3 sequences detected, over 10% appear once; the ten largest clones hold approximately 14%. Material: PBMCs from blood, obtained roughly 47 days after vaccination. Receptors were obtained from a man between 50 and 59 years old who received an inactivated influenza vaccine.

The rearrangement uses TRBV10-3 and TRBJ2-5; 7 bases agree with TRBD2. CDR3 length: 13 amino acids. Germline V gene data show CDR1 as ENHRY and CDR2 as SYGVKD. CDR3 sequence (DNA): TGTGCGACCCTGGGGGGGGACCAAGAGACCCAGTACTTC. Translated, it gives CATLGGDQETQYF.

The CDR3 DNA reads as TGTGCCAGCAGTTTTAGCGGCCCGAGGTACCAAGAGACCCAGTACTTC. Its translation: CASSFSGPRYQETQYF. The genes are TRBV12-3 or TRBV12-4 and TRBJ2-5, with a weak D call TRBD2 (6 bases). The length of the CDR3 is 16 residues. V was trimmed by 3 bases and J by 0 bases, leaving 14 bases between them.

This clonotype was recorded a few times. The chain couples TRBV5-1 to TRBJ2-1; D remains ambiguous. The V gene's germline CDR1 is SGHRS and CDR2 YFSETQ. V was clipped by 6 bases and J by 12 bases, with 19 bases between them. The CDR3 extends over 13 amino acids. The CDR3: CASTPSGSWRQFF. In DNA, the CDR3 is TGCGCCAGCACTCCGAGTGGCAGCTGGAGGCAGTTCTTC. Based on the CDR3 plus reference TRBV5-1 and TRBJ2-1, the full variable domain is KAGVTQTPRYLIKTRGQQVTLSCSPISGHRSVSWYQQTPGQGLQFLFEYFSETQRNKGNFPGRFSGRQFSNSRSEMNVSTLELGDSALYLCASTPSGSWRQFFGPGTRLTVL.

This chain uses TRBV20-1 with TRBJ1-3, with D perhaps matching TRBD1 (6 bases). This CDR3 has 14 amino acids. CDR1 and CDR2 from the germline V gene are DFQATT and SNEGSKA (reference sequence). V lost 5 bases and J lost 0, with 11 bases in between. The CDR3 region has the DNA TGCAGTGCTTCCTTACAGGGCTCTGGAAACACCATATATTTT. Residues: CSASLQGSGNTIYF.

This clonotype was seen a handful of times. The chain couples TRBV4-1 to TRBJ2-2; TRBD2 aligns across 9 bases. From germline, CDR1 is MGHRA and CDR2 YSYEKL. V trimming: 6 bases; J trimming: 0 bases; junction bases outside the gene matches: 8. This CDR3 region has 17 residues. The CDR3: CASSESRTSANTGELFF. In DNA form, the CDR3 reads TGCGCCAGCAGTGAAAGTCGGACTAGCGCGAACACCGGGGAGCTGTTTTTT.

Only a few counts were recorded for this clonotype. CDR3 nucleotides: TGTGCCAGCAGCTTGAAGGGGAGCACCGGGGAGCTGTTTTTT. This encodes CASSLKGSTGELFF. This rearrangement joins TRBV13 to TRBJ2-2; either TRBD1 or TRBD2 may fit D (5 bases each). CDR3 length: 14 residues. V gave up 3 bases and J gave up 4 bases, with 9 bases separating them. Germline V CDR1 and CDR2: PRHDT, FYEKMQ (reference sequence). The full variable domain, rest sourced from reference TRBV13 and TRBJ2-2, is AAGVIQSPRHLIKEKRETATLKCYPIPRHDTVYWYQQGPGQDPQFLISFYEKMQSDKGSIPDRFSAQQFSDYHSELNMSSLELGDSALYFCASSLKGSTGELFFGEGSRLTVL.

This clonotype has a handful of counts. The CDR3 bases are TGTGCCAGCAGCATCCCGGGGGTCACCGGGGAGCTGTTTTTT. Protein sequence: CASSIPGVTGELFF. This sequence joins TRBV11-2 and TRBJ2-2; a possible D gene is TRBD2 (6 bases). Germline CDR1 is SGHAT and CDR2 is FQNNGV. This CDR3 spans 14 amino acids. Trimming stripped 5 bases from V and 4 bases from J, with 11 bases between.

This clonotype was counted a few times. The rearrangement joins TRBV10-3 to TRBJ1-1, with 9 bases that match TRBD1. CDR3 length: 16 amino acids. Per the germline V gene, CDR1 is ENHRY and CDR2 is SYGVKD. The V segment lost 9 bases and the J segment 1 base; nucleotides outside the gene matches: 12. CDR3 region: CAISGTGRAGNTEAFF. CDR3 in DNA: TGTGCCATTTCCGGGACAGGGCGCGCGGGGAACACTGAAGCTTTCTTT.

The rearrangement uses TRBV11-2 and TRBJ2-4, with 11 bases matching TRBD2. The trim removed 4 bases at V and 2 bases at J, leaving 10 bases unmatched. Germline V gene data show CDR1 as SGHAT and CDR2 as FQNNGV. The CDR3 spans 18 residues. CDR3 in amino acids: CASSSGTRTSGSKNIQYF. The CDR3 nucleotides read TGTGCCAGCAGCTCCGGAACGCGGACTAGCGGGTCCAAAAACATTCAGTACTTC.

This clonotype was found many times. Here the CDR3 DNA reads TGCAGTGCTAGAGATATAGTAGCGGGAGGTAGCTCCTACAATGAGCAGTTCTTC. Residues: CSARDIVAGGSSYNEQFF. The chain uses TRBV20-1 and TRBJ2-1; 10 bases line up with TRBD2. V dropped 0 bases and J dropped 0; count of bases not matched to a gene: 8. Germline CDR1 reads DFQATT; CDR2 reads SNEGSKA (reference sequence). CDR3 length: 18 residues.

The V gene is TRBV7-8, the J gene TRBJ2-1, with 11 bases aligning to TRBD1. J lost 9 bases, V lost 5 bases, and 12 bases had no gene match. The CDR3 contains 16 residues. Germline V gene data show CDR1 as SGHVS and CDR2 as FQNEAQ. The CDR3 protein is CASSTRTGGLSGEQFF. The DNA for the CDR3 is TGTGCCAGCAGCACCCGGACAGGGGGCCTGTCGGGTGAGCAGTTCTTC.

This clonotype appeared many times. This chain joins TRBV6-6 and TRBJ1-1; D is uncertain. The germline V gene has CDR1 MNHNY and CDR2 SVGAGI (reference sequence). The V and J ends lost 7 bases and 5 bases respectively, with 11 bases between them. This CDR3 has 12 residues. CDR3: CASTRRDTEAFF. The DNA of the CDR3 is TGTGCCAGCACCCGCAGAGATACTGAAGCTTTCTTT.

In this sample, this clonotype turned up a few times. The chain is built from TRBV4-3 and TRBJ1-1, with D maybe TRBD1 (5 bases). V was pared by 4 bases and J by 7 bases, with 19 bases between. Germline CDR1 LGHNA, CDR2 YSLEER. The CDR3 is made up of 15 amino acids. CDR3 DNA: TGCGCCAGCAGCCCAAGGTCGGGAGGGACCTTTGAAGCTTTCTTT. This translates into CASSPRSGGTFEAFF.

The chain is built from TRBV2 and TRBJ2-2, with TRBD2 identical over 11 bases. Germline V gene sequence: CDR1 SNHLY, CDR2 FYNNEI. After removal of 5 bases from V and 6 bases from J, the junction contained 5 bases not matched to a gene. CDR3 length equals 15 residues. The CDR3 region is CASSLAGGFAGELFF. The CDR3 nucleotides read TGTGCCAGCAGTTTAGCGGGGGGGTTCGCCGGGGAGCTGTTTTTT.

This clonotype was recorded at least ten times. The chain links TRBV29-1 to TRBJ1-1; D might be TRBD1 (5 bases). Trimming removed 1 base from V and 11 bases from J, with 17 bases in between. Per germline, CDR1 SQVTM and CDR2 ANQGSEA. The CDR3 is 13 residues long. CDR3 loop: CSVEGRRQSIAFF. CDR3 DNA sequence: TGCAGCGTTGAAGGGAGACGACAGAGCATTGCTTTCTTT.

This clonotype was detected many times. The J gene is TRBJ2-1, the V gene TRBV12-3 or TRBV12-4, with 10 bases identical to TRBD2. Trimming at V came to 6 bases and at J to 4 bases, leaving 6 bases not matched to a gene. The CDR3 runs to 15 residues. The DNA for the CDR3 is TGTGCCAGCAGCCGAGCGGGGGGGCCGTACAATGAGCAGTTCTTC. It yields the protein CASSRAGGPYNEQFF.

In this sample, this clonotype turned up a few times. CDR3 bases: TGTGCCAGCAGCTTAGCAGTGGGGGAATACTACGAGCAGTACTTC. The encoded protein is CASSLAVGEYYEQYF. The gene calls are TRBV7-2 and TRBJ2-7; D may correspond to TRBD1 or TRBD2 (5 bases each). The V gene lost 0 bases and the J gene lost 3 bases, with 12 bases spanning the gap. The germline gives CDR1 SGHTA, CDR2 FQGNSA. This CDR3 is 15 amino acids long.

In this sample, this clonotype turned up a few times. The genes are TRBV29-1 and TRBJ2-1; 9 nucleotides line up with TRBD2. The CDR3 totals 14 residues. Germline CDR1 SQVTM, CDR2 ANQGSEA. V lost 6 bases, J lost 6 bases, and 9 bases stayed unmatched. The DNA for the CDR3 is TGCAGCGTCGACCGAGCGGGGGGTGGCAATGAGCAGTTCTTC. Protein: CSVDRAGGGNEQFF.

This clonotype was counted ten times or more. This chain joins TRBV12-3 or TRBV12-4 and TRBJ2-3, with a possible D match to TRBD1 (5 bases). CDR3 length equals 14 residues. The V end lost 2 bases, the J end lost 2 bases, and 8 bases lay between the germline ends. CDR3 nucleotide sequence: TGTGCCAGCAGTTTACAGGGAATCACAGATACGCAGTATTTT. Translated: CASSLQGITDTQYF.

The rearrangement uses TRBV20-1 and TRBJ2-7, with D hard to call. V was cut by 2 bases and J by 3 bases, with 11 bases left in between. CDR1 and CDR2 (germline): DFQATT, SNEGSKA (reference sequence). The CDR3 extends over 13 amino acids. CDR3 coding DNA: TGCAGTGCTAGAAGGGCAGCCCTCTACGAGCAGTACTTC. Protein: CSARRAALYEQYF.

The chain employs TRBV2 and TRBJ2-2, with 9 bases fitting TRBD2. Per the germline V gene, CDR1 is SNHLY and CDR2 is FYNNEI. CDR3 size: 15 residues. The V segment lost 8 bases and the J segment 1 base; nucleotides outside the gene matches: 5. The CDR3 coding sequence is TGTGCCAGCGGACGTAGCGGGGGGAACACCGGGGAGCTGTTTTTT. Residues: CASGRSGGNTGELFF.

This clonotype occurred a few times. This chain connects TRBV27 to TRBJ1-1; D might be TRBD1 (5 bases). The germline gives CDR1 MNHEY, CDR2 SMNVEV (reference sequence). The CDR3 runs to 14 residues. Trimming stripped 1 base from V and 4 bases from J, with 10 bases between. DNA of the CDR3: TGTGCCAGCAGTTTATACAGGCAGGGCACTGAAGCTTTCTTT. It specifies CASSLYRQGTEAFF.

This clonotype was seen more than once but under ten times. The chain recombines TRBV27 with TRBJ2-1; D may match TRBD1 or TRBD2 (5 bases each). CDR3 size: 14 residues. V dropped 6 bases and J dropped 3 bases, with 12 bases sitting between them. CDR1 and CDR2 from the germline V gene are MNHEY and SMNVEV (reference sequence). This CDR3 is CASRGPPLYNEQFF. The CDR3 bases are TGTGCCAGCAGGGGACCGCCTCTCTACAATGAGCAGTTCTTC.

On this clonotype itself: A single base is all that separates this from a far larger clone, so a read error is likely. The gene calls are TRBV12-3 or TRBV12-4 and TRBJ2-2, with a tentative D call TRBD1 (6 bases). Between the trimmed V and J ends, which lost 1 base and 4 bases, there was a span of 10 bases. This CDR3 region has 15 residues. The CDR3 region is CASSLGTVGTGELFF. CDR3 DNA: TGTGCCAGCAGTTTAGGGACAGTGGGCACCGGGGAGCTGTTTTTT.